One sample yielded the 29 T cell receptor beta chains listed below, sequenced in a study of cytomegalovirus exposure and HLA in healthy donors. In the PCR, 60 Vbeta and 13 Jbeta primers were used. The protocol was immunoSEQ multiplex PCR, while the TCRdb copy is restricted to in-frame clones and leaves out a portion. The sample consists of 150,000 to 200,000 clones, 60% to 80% of them appearing once. The sample comprised PBMCs. The receptors shown here come from a woman aged 50 to 60 in good health and CMV-seropositive.

The rearrangement joins TRBV18 to TRBJ2-1; the match to TRBD1 covers 8 bases. Germline V gene lookup returns CDR1 KGHSH and CDR2 LQKENI. The CDR3 has 15 amino acids. Losses at the gene ends were 3 bases for V and 6 bases for J; bases not matched to a gene: 7. Here the CDR3 reads CASSPRQGARNEQFF. CDR3 nucleotides: TGTGCCAGCTCACCGAGGCAGGGGGCTCGCAATGAGCAGTTCTTC.

The J gene is TRBJ2-5, the V gene TRBV9, with 7 bases aligning to TRBD2. The CDR3 spans 14 residues. Per the germline V gene, CDR1 is SGDLS and CDR2 is YYNGEE. Losses at the gene ends were 4 bases for V and 4 bases for J; bases not matched to a gene: 7. In nucleotides, the CDR3 is TGTGCCAGCAGCCCACGGACTAGGATAGAGACCCAGTACTTC. Protein sequence: CASSPRTRIETQYF.

The V and J genes are TRBV2 and TRBJ1-2, with 7 positions matching TRBD1. V trimming: 4 bases; J trimming: 2 bases; junction bases outside the gene matches: 1. CDR3 size: 13 residues. CDR1 and CDR2 (germline): SNHLY, FYNNEI. The CDR3 DNA is TGTGCCAGCAGTGCACAGGGGAACTATGGCTACACCTTC. This codes for CASSAQGNYGYTF.

The V and J genes are TRBV5-4 and TRBJ2-1; 12 bases agree with TRBD2. Germline CDR1 SGHNT, CDR2 YYREEE (reference sequence). The CDR3 loop spans 17 amino acids. The ends lost 3 bases at V and 8 bases at J; junction bases unmatched: 12. The CDR3 region is CASSSVVTSGSRDEQFF. The CDR3, as DNA: TGTGCCAGCAGCTCCGTAGTGACTAGCGGGAGTAGAGATGAGCAGTTCTTC.

The genes are TRBV28 and TRBJ1-5; D remains unclear. The V and J ends lost 6 bases and 3 bases respectively, with 9 bases between them. From germline, CDR1 is MDHEN and CDR2 SYDVKM. The CDR3 extends over 13 amino acids. The CDR3 is CASSLGNNQPQHF. The CDR3 nucleotides read TGTGCCAGCAGCCTGGGCAACAATCAGCCCCAGCATTTT. Together with reference TRBV28 and TRBJ1-5, the CDR3 gives the full variable domain: DVKVTQSSRYLVKRTGEKVFLECVQDMDHENMFWYRQDPGLGLRLIYFSYDVKMKEKGDIPEGYSVSREKKERFSLILESASTNQTSMYLCASSLGNNQPQHFGDGTRLSIL.

This clone has just one count. The chain links TRBV4-1 to TRBJ2-5, with D tentatively TRBD2 (6 bases). From germline, CDR1 is MGHRA and CDR2 YSYEKL. V was trimmed by 0 bases and J by 1 base, leaving 15 bases between them. The CDR3 sequence is 17 residues long. The CDR3 region is CASSQDGWGGIQETQYF. CDR3 bases: TGCGCCAGCAGCCAAGATGGATGGGGCGGGATCCAAGAGACCCAGTACTTC.

The V call is TRBV7-2, the J call TRBJ2-7, with 8 bases matching TRBD2. V shed 3 bases and J 3 bases; nucleotides not matched to a gene: 7. CDR1 is SGHTA and CDR2 is FQGNSA in the germline V gene. The CDR3 is 15 amino acids. The CDR3 sequence: CASSFAWSGGYEQYF. The CDR3 DNA is TGTGCCAGCAGCTTCGCGTGGAGCGGGGGCTACGAGCAGTACTTC. The full variable domain, its missing parts supplied by reference TRBV7-2 and TRBJ2-7, is GAGVSQSPSNKVTEKGKDVELRCDPISGHTALYWYRQSLGQGLEFLIYFQGNSAPDKSGLPSDRFSAERTGGSVSTLTIQRTQQEDSAVYLCASSFAWSGGYEQYFGPGTRLTVT.

This sequence joins TRBV2 and TRBJ2-7, with D perhaps matching TRBD2 (6 bases). Germline CDR1 is SNHLY and CDR2 is FYNNEI. V shed 4 bases and J shed 3 bases, with 16 bases lying between them. The CDR3 loop spans 15 amino acids. The DNA for the CDR3 is TGTGCCAGCAGTGTTAACCGGGACTTCCTCTACGAGCAGTACTTC. It encodes CASSVNRDFLYEQYF.

This clone has more than one count but fewer than ten. The chain recombines TRBV30 with TRBJ2-3, with no clear D. This CDR3 has 14 amino acids. Germline assignment: CDR1 GTSNPN and CDR2 SVGIG (reference sequence). The V and J ends lost 4 bases and 0 bases respectively, with 11 bases between them. CDR3 residues: CAWTRSSSTDTQYF. The CDR3 DNA reads TGTGCCTGGACACGGAGCTCGAGCACAGATACGCAGTATTTT.

This clone was detected a few times. The rearrangement links TRBV19 to TRBJ2-7; the D gene is possibly TRBD2 (5 bases). Trimming left V 5 bases short and J 0 bases short, with 8 bases between. The germline V gene encodes CDR1 LNHDA and CDR2 SQIVND (reference sequence). The CDR3 contains 13 residues. In DNA form, the CDR3 reads TGTGCCAGTAGTTTCGGGGTCTCCTACGAGCAGTACTTC. Protein product: CASSFGVSYEQYF.

This clone was seen once. The genes are TRBV6-6 and TRBJ2-5; weak D call: TRBD1 (6 bases). Germline V gives CDR1 MNHNY, CDR2 SVGAGI (reference sequence). The CDR3 is 13 residues long. V lost 6 bases and J lost 2, with 10 bases in between. The CDR3 is CASSGQLQETQYF. The CDR3 nucleotides are TGTGCCAGCAGCGGACAGCTACAAGAGACCCAGTACTTC.

V and J are TRBV29-1 and TRBJ1-3; TRBD1 is a possible D gene (6 bases). The CDR3 runs to 13 residues. Germline lookup yields CDR1 SQVTM and CDR2 ANQGSEA. The CDR3 DNA is TGCAGTGGGTCAACAGGGTCGAGGAACACCATATATTTT. Its protein is CSGSTGSRNTIYF. Full variable domain (remainder filled in from reference TRBV29-1 and TRBJ1-3): SAVISQKPSRDICQRGTSLTIQCQVDSQVTMMFWYRQQPGQSLTLIATANQGSEATYESGFVIDKFPISRPNLTFSTLTVSNMSPEDSSIYLCSGSTGSRNTIYFGEGSWLTVV.

This sequence joins TRBV5-4 and TRBJ1-1; D is perhaps TRBD1 (5 bases). The germline CDR1 and CDR2 sequences are SGHNT and YYREEE (reference sequence). V gave up 5 bases and J gave up 7 bases, with 12 bases separating them. The CDR3 sequence is 12 residues long. CDR3 in DNA: TGTGCCAGCAGATTCGGGACTGGTGAAGCTTTCTTT. It yields the protein CASRFGTGEAFF.

In this sample, this clone turned up a few times. V usage is TRBV6-1 and J usage is TRBJ2-7, with D maybe TRBD2 (5 bases). Germline CDR1 MNHNS, CDR2 SASEGT. Trimming took off 3 bases at V and 2 bases at J, with 14 bases between the two ends. The CDR3 contains 15 residues. The CDR3 DNA reads as TGTGCCAGCAGTGACCCCTGGAGCGGTACCTACGAGCAGTACTTC. It codes for CASSDPWSGTYEQYF.

The chain uses TRBV14 and TRBJ2-5; no clear D gene. The CDR3 extends over 14 amino acids. V was clipped by 1 base and J by 2 bases, with 8 bases between them. Germline loops: CDR1 SGHDN, CDR2 FVKESK. The CDR3 nucleotides read TGTGCCAGCAGCCAAGTTCGGGTGCAAGAGACCCAGTACTTC. Its protein is CASSQVRVQETQYF.

The chain has TRBV7-2 and TRBJ2-2, with TRBD1 matching over 7 bases. From germline, CDR1 is SGHTA and CDR2 FQGNSA. This CDR3 has 15 amino acids. Trimming cost V 5 bases and J 0 bases; bases outside gene matches: 3. The CDR3 sequence: CASSPGTANTGELFF. In DNA form, the CDR3 reads TGTGCCAGCAGCCCTGGGACAGCGAACACCGGGGAGCTGTTTTTT.

The chain employs TRBV27 and TRBJ1-1, with TRBD1 matching over 8 bases. The V segment lost 8 bases and the J segment 9 bases; nucleotides outside the gene matches: 8. This CDR3 is built from 12 residues. Per the germline V gene, CDR1 is MNHEY and CDR2 is SMNVEV (reference sequence). For the CDR3, the DNA is TGTGCCAGCCTAACAGGGGGAGAGAAAGCTTTCTTT. Translation gives CASLTGGEKAFF.

The sample holds one count of this clone. This sequence joins TRBV19 and TRBJ1-3; D is unresolved. This CDR3 contains 16 residues. Germline CDR1 and CDR2: LNHDA and SQIVND (reference sequence). The V gene lost 6 bases and the J gene lost 0 bases, with 15 bases spanning the gap. CDR3 sequence (DNA): TGTGCCAGTAGCGAGACGGAGTTCAGCTCTGGAAACACCATATATTTT. Translating it yields CASSETEFSSGNTIYF.

The chain uses TRBV5-4 and TRBJ1-2; D possibly corresponds to TRBD1 (6 bases). The CDR3 runs 16 residues. The germline V and J ends were trimmed by 4 bases and 4 bases, with 20 bases remaining between them. From germline, CDR1 is SGHNT and CDR2 YYREEE (reference sequence). The CDR3 DNA follows: TGTGCCAGCAGCACATACTCGGGACAAGAGTCCTATGGCTACACCTTC. The encoded protein is CASSTYSGQESYGYTF.

V usage is TRBV5-5 and J usage is TRBJ1-6, with 8 nucleotides matching TRBD1. Trimming took 1 base from V and 3 from J; bases not matched to a gene: 6. Per germline, CDR1 SGHKS and CDR2 YYEKEE (reference sequence). The CDR3 contains 17 residues. CDR3 residues: CASSLQSGQGYNSPLHF. As DNA, the CDR3 is TGTGCCAGCAGCTTGCAATCCGGACAGGGCTATAATTCACCCCTCCACTTT.

In its sample, this clone was seen a few times. The gene calls are TRBV19 and TRBJ2-3, with D possibly TRBD1 on 6 matching bases. The length of the CDR3 is 15 residues. Germline assignment: CDR1 LNHDA and CDR2 SQIVND (reference sequence). V was shortened by 6 bases and J by 0 bases, with 13 bases between the two germline ends. CDR3 protein: CASSPRGASTDTQYF. In DNA, the CDR3 is TGTGCCAGTAGCCCCAGGGGTGCTAGCACAGATACGCAGTATTTT.

A single count supports this clone. This rearrangement joins TRBV19 to TRBJ1-1; D unclear. Deletions cut 7 bases from V and 2 bases from J, with 11 bases between. Germline values: CDR1 LNHDA, CDR2 SQIVND (reference sequence). CDR3 length: 13 amino acids. CDR3 in amino acids: CASNEALNTEAFF. CDR3 bases: TGTGCCAGTAATGAGGCACTCAACACTGAAGCTTTCTTT.

DNA for the CDR3: TGTGCCAGCAGCTTGACAGGGGGCGTTGGCTACACCTTC. This translates into CASSLTGGVGYTF. The V call is TRBV5-4, the J call TRBJ1-2, with 9 bases that match TRBD1. Trimming removed 1 base from V and 7 bases from J; junction bases left unmatched: 2. The CDR3 has 13 residues. The germline V gene encodes CDR1 SGHNT and CDR2 YYREEE (reference sequence).

The chain recombines TRBV27 with TRBJ1-5, with 8 bases that match TRBD1. Germline V gene data show CDR1 as MNHEY and CDR2 as SMNVEV (reference sequence). The CDR3 loop spans 14 amino acids. V lost 6 bases to trimming and J lost 9 bases; unmatched junction nucleotides: 10. In DNA form, the CDR3 reads TGTGCCAGCAGCCCAGACAGGGGCCTTGGGCCCCAGCATTTT. Its protein product is CASSPDRGLGPQHF.

The V call is TRBV29-1, the J call TRBJ2-7; 7 bases align to TRBD1. Losses at the gene ends were 6 bases for V and 4 bases for J; bases not matched to a gene: 9. The CDR3 loop spans 13 amino acids. Per germline, CDR1 SQVTM and CDR2 ANQGSEA. The CDR3 DNA follows: TGCAGCGTGCAGACAGGGAGAGAGTACGAGCAGTACTTC. It codes for CSVQTGREYEQYF.

The rearrangement joins TRBV27 to TRBJ2-7; TRBD2 matches 9 bases. This CDR3 comprises 18 residues. The V gene end was trimmed by 2 bases and the J gene end by 6 bases; junction bases not matched to a gene: 17. Per germline, CDR1 MNHEY and CDR2 SMNVEV (reference sequence). The CDR3 DNA is TGTGCCAGCAGTTTAGGAGTTAGCGGGGGTGTCCCTCGGGGCGAGCAGTACTTC. Translation gives CASSLGVSGGVPRGEQYF.

CDR3 residues: CAWRWTTSTDTQYF. CDR3 sequence (DNA): TGTGCCTGGAGGTGGACAACTAGCACAGATACGCAGTATTTT. This chain joins TRBV30 and TRBJ2-3; possibly TRBD1 for D (5 bases). The V end was cut by 3 bases, the J end by 0 bases, with 10 bases between. This CDR3 spans 14 amino acids. From germline, CDR1 is GTSNPN and CDR2 SVGIG (reference sequence). Combining the CDR3 with reference TRBV30 and TRBJ2-3 gives the whole variable domain SQTIHQWPATLVQPVGSPLSLECTVEGTSNPNLYWYRQAAGRGLQLLFYSVGIGQISSEVPQNLSASRPQDRQFILSSKKLLLSDSGFYLCAWRWTTSTDTQYFGPGTRLTVL.

The CDR3 region has the DNA TGTGCCATCAGTGAAGCGGCGGCAGAGAATACGCAGTATTTT. This gives the protein CAISEAAAENTQYF. This chain joins TRBV10-3 and TRBJ2-3; D possibly corresponds to TRBD2 (5 bases). The CDR3 extends over 14 amino acids. Trimming shortened V by 3 bases and J by 7 bases, and 14 bases separated the two germline ends. The germline CDR1 and CDR2 sequences are ENHRY and SYGVKD.

The CDR3 spells CASSLTGLYGYTF. In nucleotides, the CDR3 is TGTGCCAGCAGCTTAACGGGTCTGTATGGCTACACCTTC. The chain has TRBV11-2 and TRBJ1-2, with unresolved D. The CDR3 length is 13 residues. Germline-derived CDR1 and CDR2 are SGHAT and FQNNGV. The germline V and J ends were trimmed by 2 bases and 5 bases, with 9 bases remaining between them.